Listed below are T cell receptor beta chains from one sample, sequenced in a study of prognosis after radiotherapy for stage I lung cancer. TCRdb re-derived calls from the multiplex PCR reads in MiXCR, one entry per CDR3 protein. The table has about 14,000 distinct CDR3 sequences, about 57% seen once; the top ten hold 26%. The source was PBMCs, collected before or after stereotactic body radiation therapy (not recorded which). All receptors come from a donor over 45 with non-small cell lung cancer. Each CDR3 is given with its conserved first and last residue. A D gene is named only where the DNA matches it firmly. Size tells how often a clone was seen (once, few, many) or the class of an expanded clone, and some rows leave it out.

v_gene,abundance,d_gene,j_gene,CDR3nt,CDR3aa
TRBV20-1,-,-,TRBJ1-3,TGCAGTGCTAGAGGCCCCTCAGGGTTTGGCGGAAACACCATATATTTT,CSARGPSGFGGNTIYF
TRBV6-5,many,TRBD2,TRBJ2-1,TGTGCCAGCAGTTACCTACCTAGCGGGAACTACAATGAGCAGTTCTTC,CASSYLPSGNYNEQFF
TRBV24-1,-,-,TRBJ2-5,TGTGCAACCAGTGACCCACCGCCGGAGACCCAGTGCTTC,CATSDPPPETQCF
TRBV19,-,TRBD2,TRBJ2-7,TGTGCCAGTAGTACCAAATCCCCTTCCGGGACTAGCGGGAGGGGGTACGAGCAGTACTTC,CASSTKSPSGTSGRGYEQYF
TRBV5-5,-,-,TRBJ2-3,TGTGCCAGCAACCTCTTGGTACTATCGGGCCCTGGTCGCGATACGCAGTATTTT,CASNLLVLSGPGRDTQYF
TRBV4-1,-,TRBD2,TRBJ2-3,TGCGCCAGCAGCCAAGGGGGTAGCGGGAGGGCAGATACGCAGTATTTT,CASSQGGSGRADTQYF
TRBV11-3,-,-,TRBJ2-1,TGTGCCAGCGGCTTGGGTGGGAGAGGAGTAAATGAGCAGTTCTTC,CASGLGGRGVNEQFF
TRBV11-2,medium-sized,-,TRBJ2-7,TGTGCCAGCAGCCAGGAGGCAGGCTCCTACGAGCAGTACTTC,CASSQEAGSYEQYF
TRBV14,once,-,TRBJ2-3,TGTGCCAGCAGCCAAGCTACCGGGAAAGGGAGCACAGATACACAGTATTTT,CASSQATGKGSTDTQYF
TRBV20-1,-,TRBD2,TRBJ2-1,TGCAGTGCATTCGGGGGGGTCTCCTACAATGAGCAGTTCTTC,CSAFGGVSYNEQFF
TRBV10-3,-,TRBD2,TRBJ2-1,TGTGCCATCAGTTTAGCGGGAGGGCCTCGTAATGAGCAGTTCTTC,CAISLAGGPRNEQFF
TRBV28,-,-,TRBJ2-7,TGTGCCAGCACTTCCCCCGCTGCCTACGAGCAGTACTTC,CASTSPAAYEQYF
TRBV4-1,many,-,TRBJ2-3,TGCGCCAGCAGCCAAGATCGGGCGGGAAGCACAGATACGCAGTATTTT,CASSQDRAGSTDTQYF
TRBV20-1,-,-,TRBJ2-7,TGCAGTTCTGTGGTCCAATACGAGCAGTACTTC,CSSVVQYEQYF
TRBV7-3,once,-,TRBJ1-1,TGTGCCAGCAGCCCGAGACCCAGGGGAGCTAGTACTGAAGCTTTCTTT,CASSPRPRGASTEAFF
TRBV29-1,many,-,TRBJ2-3,TGCAGCGTTGAAAGCGGGACAGGAGGTACGCAGTATTTT,CSVESGTGGTQYF
TRBV11-3,medium-sized,TRBD2,TRBJ2-2,TGTGCCAGCAGCTTTGGGAGGGCCTGGACCGGGGAGCTGTTTTTT,CASSFGRAWTGELFF
TRBV2,-,-,TRBJ2-7,TGTGCCAGCAGTGAATCTACGGACTCTTACTACGAGCAGTACTTC,CASSESTDSYYEQYF
TRBV11-2,-,-,TRBJ1-1,TGTGCCAGCAGCTTCAGTACCTGGGGAGGGACCCCCATGAACACTGAAGCTTTCTTT,CASSFSTWGGTPMNTEAFF
TRBV20-1,-,-,TRBJ2-1,TGCAGTGCTAGGTTAACGACTTACAATAAGCAGTTCTTC,CSARLTTYNKQFF
TRBV27,medium-sized,-,TRBJ2-7,TGTGCCAGCAGTCTCTCATTCACCTACGAGCAGTACTTC,CASSLSFTYEQYF
TRBV6-4,medium-sized,TRBD2,TRBJ2-2,TGTGCCAGCAGGAAGGGGGCTGCGGGAGGGGACACCGGGGAGCTGTTTTTT,CASRKGAAGGDTGELFF
TRBV28,many,-,TRBJ2-1,TGTGCCAGCACCCTCTCCCGGTACAATGAGCAGTTCTTC,CASTLSRYNEQFF
TRBV6-1,-,-,TRBJ1-1,TGTGCCAGCAGGACAGGAGACGCGATGAACACTGAAGCTTTCTTT,CASRTGDAMNTEAFF
TRBV5-5,-,TRBD2,TRBJ2-1,TGTGTCAGCAGCTCAACGACTAGCGGGACTGATACCTACAATGAGCAGTTCTTC,CVSSSTTSGTDTYNEQFF
TRBV27,-,TRBD1,TRBJ1-2,TGTGCCAGCGGACAGGGCCGTTACTTCTACACCTTT,CASGQGRYFYTF
TRBV12-3/TRBV12-4,many,-,TRBJ1-5,TGTGCCAGCAGTTTAAAAGGAGGGAATCAGCCCCAGCATTTT,CASSLKGGNQPQHF
TRBV7-2,many,TRBD2,TRBJ2-7,TGTGCCAGCAGCACGTGGGCTAGCGGCTCCTACGAGCAGTACTTC,CASSTWASGSYEQYF
TRBV28,-,-,TRBJ2-4,TGTGCCAGCAGCTGTCTTGGAGGACTATCGCGTTCAAACATTCAGTACTTC,CASSCLGGLSRSNIQYF
TRBV7-8,many,-,TRBJ1-2,TGTGCCAGCAGCTCCGGCCTAACTGCCGGCTACACCTTC,CASSSGLTAGYTF
TRBV9,many,-,TRBJ1-3,TGTGCCAGCAGCGTAGGCACGGGGGCTGGAAACACCATATATTTT,CASSVGTGAGNTIYF
TRBV19,once,TRBD1,TRBJ1-3,TGTGCCAGTAGCGGACAGGCGAACTCTGGAAACACCATATATTTT,CASSGQANSGNTIYF
TRBV15,-,-,TRBJ2-7,TGTGCCACCAGCAGACCCGGGGGTGTCTACGAGCAGTACTTC,CATSRPGGVYEQYF
TRBV6-5,once,-,TRBJ2-1,TGTGCCAGCAGTTACTCCCAGACTACGACCTCGCATGAGCAGTTCTTC,CASSYSQTTTSHEQFF
TRBV19,medium-sized,-,TRBJ1-2,TGTGCCAGTAGTCCCTCCTACAGGGACTATGGCTACACCTTC,CASSPSYRDYGYTF
TRBV5-4,few,-,TRBJ1-5,TGTGCCAGCAGCGAAAACACCGGCCTGGCCCAGCATTTT,CASSENTGLAQHF
TRBV7-2,many,TRBD2,TRBJ2-1,TGTGCCGGCAGCTTAGCGACTAGCGGGAGGGGTTACAATGAGCAGTTCTTC,CAGSLATSGRGYNEQFF
TRBV6-2/TRBV6-3,-,TRBD2,TRBJ2-2,TGTGCCAGCAGTTACTCTAGGACTAGCGGTACCGGGGAGCTGTTTTTT,CASSYSRTSGTGELFF
TRBV5-8,-,-,TRBJ2-3,TGTGCCAGCAGAACTTACCACACAGATACGCAGTATTTT,CASRTYHTDTQYF
TRBV7-3,many,-,TRBJ2-6,TGTGCCAGCAGCGCCCGGGACCGTTCTGGGGCCAACGTCCTGACTTTC,CASSARDRSGANVLTF
TRBV6-1,medium-sized,-,TRBJ2-2,TGTGCCAGCATTCAGGGTCTAGGGACCGGGGAGCTGTTTTTT,CASIQGLGTGELFF
TRBV5-1,-,-,TRBJ1-2,TGCGCCAGCAGCTTGGCCGGTGCGGGGGTAGCCTATGGCTACACCTTC,CASSLAGAGVAYGYTF
TRBV6-2/TRBV6-3,-,TRBD2,TRBJ2-1,TGTGCCAGCAGTACGACGGGACTAGCGGCCTACAATGAGCAGTTCTTC,CASSTTGLAAYNEQFF
TRBV4-2,medium-sized,-,TRBJ1-2,TGCGCCAGCAGCCCCGGGGGTTCCTATGGCTACACCTTC,CASSPGGSYGYTF
TRBV4-1,-,TRBD1,TRBJ1-4,TGCGCCAGCAGCCAAGATGGCAGGGGGACCGAAAAACTGTTTTTT,CASSQDGRGTEKLFF
TRBV30,-,-,TRBJ1-5,TGTGCCTGGGCTCGTACACAGAAACAGCCCCAGCATTTT,CAWARTQKQPQHF